This TCR beta chain originates from a study of T cells in Graves' hyperthyroidism and ophthalmopathy. Using RNA transcripts as the source, TCR beta CDR3 regions were amplified. Primed by the HTBI set, a first-round RT-PCR was run on the TCR CDR3. One entry per CDR3 protein results from TCRdb running MiXCR on the multiplex PCR reads. The sample consists of approximately 620,000 distinct CDR3 sequences, around 15% of them appearing once. Every diagnosis used clinical symptoms, serum thyroxine and TRAb, thyroid ultrasound and orbital computed tomography. V was clipped by 0 bases and J by 1 base; unmatched bases: 9. The CDR3 covers 18 residues.

The chain employs TRBV12-3 or TRBV12-4 and TRBJ2-1; the match to TRBD2 covers 7 bases. Sequenced sample: blood. This TCR derives from a woman in her thirties or forties with Graves' ophthalmopathy. The CDR3 here is CASSLAGRGPESYNEQFF. Here the CDR3 DNA reads TGTGCCAGCAGTTTAGCGGGGAGGGGACCTGAATCCTACAATGAGCAGTTCTTC.